This T cell receptor beta chain was obtained from a study of blood T cell repertoires in COVID-19. As for the study in general: Sample material is recorded as cDNA or gDNA derived from T cells, B-cell-depleted T cells, or PBMCs.

In the study's own analysis: Amplification of reference gene primers was used by the study to estimate nucleated cell counts. This table comes from immunoSEQ multiplex PCR, and its TCRdb copy is limited to in-frame clones, with some not included. V, J and clone size are taken as reported in that table, and D and trimming were inferred from the DNA itself. The repertoire consists of around 220,000 clones, with about 81% occurring once and the leading ten covering roughly 8%. Seattle patients were enrolled during active infection and followed longitudinally. The CDR3 runs to 15 residues. Germline lookup yields CDR1 MNHEY and CDR2 SMNVEV (reference sequence). The J segment lost 1 base and the V segment lost 5 bases, leaving 6 bases of the junction unmatched.

The receptor was derived from a woman of 80 years or more with COVID-19, enrolled during active disease. The rearrangement uses TRBV27 and TRBJ1-1; 8 bases fit TRBD1. The sample comprised peripheral blood. The CDR3 sequence is CASSPTGVGNTEAFF. CDR3 sequence (DNA): TGTGCCAGCAGTCCGACAGGGGTCGGGAACACTGAAGCTTTCTTT.